The TCR beta chain under discussion was sequenced for a study of cytomegalovirus exposure and HLA in healthy donors. Regarding the study as a whole: Prior analysis indicated that the majority of TCR beta V segments exhibited productivity approximately 90% or approximately 30% of the time.

A word on this clone: The antigen remains unidentified.

Primers for the PCR totalled 60 Vbeta and 13 Jbeta. Method: immunoSEQ multiplex PCR; TCRdb's copy keeps in-frame clones and lacks some. The sample yields 90,000 to 150,000 clones, 60% to 85% seen once. The CDR3 sequence is 13 residues long. Germline assignment: CDR1 SQVTM and CDR2 ANQGSEA. With 6 bases removed from V and 2 bases from J, the gap between germline ends came to 12 bases. The sequence came from a woman in her thirties in good health and CMV-seropositive. The specimen was PBMCs. The chain recombines TRBV29-1 with TRBJ2-3; possible D gene TRBD2, 7 bases. In nucleotides, the CDR3 is TGCAGCGTGGGGGGGGCAGCCACAGATACGCAGTATTTT. This gives the protein CSVGGAATDTQYF.